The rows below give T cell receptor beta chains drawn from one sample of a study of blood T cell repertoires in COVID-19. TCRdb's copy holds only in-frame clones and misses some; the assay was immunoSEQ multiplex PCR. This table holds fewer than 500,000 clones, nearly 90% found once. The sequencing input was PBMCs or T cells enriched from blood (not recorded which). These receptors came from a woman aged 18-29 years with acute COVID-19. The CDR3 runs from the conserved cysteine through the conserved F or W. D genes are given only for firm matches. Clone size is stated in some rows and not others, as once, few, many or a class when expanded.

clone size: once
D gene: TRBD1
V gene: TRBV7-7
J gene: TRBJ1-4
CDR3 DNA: TGTGCCAGCAGCTTAGGGACAGGGACAGCTAATGAAAAACTGTTTTTT
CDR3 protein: CASSLGTGTANEKLFF

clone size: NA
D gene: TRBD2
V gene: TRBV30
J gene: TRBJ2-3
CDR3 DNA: TGTGCCTGGGAGCTAGCGGGAGGGGCAGATACGCAGTATTTT
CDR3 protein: CAWELAGGADTQYF

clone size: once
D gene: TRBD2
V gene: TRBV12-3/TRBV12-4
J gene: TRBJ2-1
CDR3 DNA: TGTGCCAGCAGCCTAGCGGGAACTGAGCAGTTCTTC
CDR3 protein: CASSLAGTEQFF

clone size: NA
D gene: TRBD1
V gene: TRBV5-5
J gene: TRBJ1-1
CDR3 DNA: TGTGCCAGCAGCTGGGGCTCGGACAGGGAAGCTTTCTTT
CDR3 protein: CASSWGSDREAFF

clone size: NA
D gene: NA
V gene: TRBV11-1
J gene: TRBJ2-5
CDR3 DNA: TGTGCCAGCAGCTTAGGACAGGCCCAAGAGACCCAGTACTTC
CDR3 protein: CASSLGQAQETQYF

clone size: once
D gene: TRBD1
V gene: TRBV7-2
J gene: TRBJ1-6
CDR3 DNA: TGTGCCAGCAGCCTCCGGACAGGGTATAGTCGCGATTCACCCCTCCACTTT
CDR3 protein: CASSLRTGYSRDSPLHF

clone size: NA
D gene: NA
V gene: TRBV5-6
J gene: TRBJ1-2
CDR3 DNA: TGTGCCAGCAGTACTAACTATGGCTACACCTTC
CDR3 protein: CASSTNYGYTF

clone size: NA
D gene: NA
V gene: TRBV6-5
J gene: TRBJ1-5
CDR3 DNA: TGTGCCACCCGGAGACAGCTTAATCAGCCCCAGCATTTT
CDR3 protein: CATRRQLNQPQHF

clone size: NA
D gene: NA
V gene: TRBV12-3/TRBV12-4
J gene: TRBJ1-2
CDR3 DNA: TGTGCCAGCAGTTCAGGGGTACGTGGCTACACCTTC
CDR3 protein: CASSSGVRGYTF

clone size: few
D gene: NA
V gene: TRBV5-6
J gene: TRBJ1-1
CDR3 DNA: TGTGCCAGCAGCTTTAGGAGGAACACTGAAGCTTTCTTT
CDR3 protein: CASSFRRNTEAFF

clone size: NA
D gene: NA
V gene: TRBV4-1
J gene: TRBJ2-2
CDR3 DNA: TGCGCCAGCAGCCAAAGCTCAGGATACACCGGGGAGCTGTTTTTT
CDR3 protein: CASSQSSGYTGELFF

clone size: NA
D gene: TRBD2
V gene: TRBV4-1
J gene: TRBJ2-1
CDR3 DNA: TGCGCCAGCAGCCAAGCCAACTTTAGACTAGCGGTTAGAAATGAGCAGTTCTTC
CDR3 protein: CASSQANFRLAVRNEQFF

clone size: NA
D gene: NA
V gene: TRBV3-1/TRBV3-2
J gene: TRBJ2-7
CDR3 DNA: TGTGCCAGCAGCCAAGAAAGGGTGACAGAATCCTACGAGCAGTACTTC
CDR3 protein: CASSQERVTESYEQYF

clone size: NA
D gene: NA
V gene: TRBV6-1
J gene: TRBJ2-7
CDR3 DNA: TGTGCCAGCAGTGAAGCGGGACCAAGACAGGATAGATACAAGCAGTACTTC
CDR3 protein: CASSEAGPRQDRYKQYF

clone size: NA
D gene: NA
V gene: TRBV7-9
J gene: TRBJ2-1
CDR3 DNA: TGTGCCAGCAGCGTAAAGACAGATGAGCAGTTCTTC
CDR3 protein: CASSVKTDEQFF

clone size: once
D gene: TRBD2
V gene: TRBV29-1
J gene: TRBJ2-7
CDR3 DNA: TGCAGCGTTCGGGGGGCCTACGAGCAGTACTTC
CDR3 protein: CSVRGAYEQYF

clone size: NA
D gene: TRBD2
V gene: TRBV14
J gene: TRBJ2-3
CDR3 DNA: TGTGCCAGCAGCCGGACCGGGACTAGCCCAGATACGCAGTATTTT
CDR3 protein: CASSRTGTSPDTQYF

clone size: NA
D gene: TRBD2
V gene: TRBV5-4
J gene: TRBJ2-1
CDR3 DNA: TGTGCCAGCAGCAAGGGACTAGCGGGGGAGAAGTACAATGAGCAGTTCTTC
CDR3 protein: CASSKGLAGEKYNEQFF

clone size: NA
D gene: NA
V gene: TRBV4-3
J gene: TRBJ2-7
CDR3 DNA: TGCGCCAGCAGCCAAGATAGGCAGGCCTTTTACGAGCAGTACTTC
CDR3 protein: CASSQDRQAFYEQYF

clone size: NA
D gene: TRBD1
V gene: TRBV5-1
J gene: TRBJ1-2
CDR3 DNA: TGCGCCAGCAGCTTGACGGGACAGGATGGCTACACCTTC
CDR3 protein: CASSLTGQDGYTF

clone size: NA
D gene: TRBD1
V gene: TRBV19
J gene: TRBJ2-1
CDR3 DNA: TGTGCCAGTAGACGGGACAGGGATTATGATGAGCAGTTCTTC
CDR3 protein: CASRRDRDYDEQFF

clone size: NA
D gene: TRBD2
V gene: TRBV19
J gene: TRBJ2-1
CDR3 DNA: TGTGCCAGTAGCAAAAGAGGAATCCCGAGGACTAGTGATTCTTACAAGGGGCAGTTCTTC
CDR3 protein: CASSKRGIPRTSDSYKGQFF

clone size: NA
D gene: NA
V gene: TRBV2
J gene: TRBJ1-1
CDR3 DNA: TGTGCCAGCAGTGTTCCGTTCCAAATTTCTGGGAGGGCGACTGATAACACTGAAGCTTTCTTT
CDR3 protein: CASSVPFQISGRATDNTEAFF

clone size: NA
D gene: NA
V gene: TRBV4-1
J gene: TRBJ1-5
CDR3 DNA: TGCGCCAGCAGCCAGCAGGGTTTCCAGCCCCAGCATTTT
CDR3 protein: CASSQQGFQPQHF